This T cell receptor beta chain emerged from a study of control samples from healthy donors and cancer patients (dated by TCRdb to the early 2020s). The library was made by the immunoSEQ multiplex PCR assay. In its TCRdb copy, this immuneACCESS table keeps in-frame sequences only and misses some clones. Where compared with another copy, unresolved V genes explain less than half of these, and the others have no known cause. The sample includes around 100,000 clones, with 90% observed a single time. The ten largest clones represent less than 4.5% of the sample. In regard to this clone: Its antigen is still unknown. Base-call qualities are not available, and no considerably larger clone is one nucleotide away.

Trimmed from V: 6 bases; trimmed from J: 2 bases; junction bases lacking a gene match: 9. The germline V gene sets CDR1 to SNHLY and CDR2 to FYNNEI. The CDR3 has 16 amino acids, counting the end cysteine and phenylalanine. CDR3 DNA is the only sequence kept; it has 48 bases, read in frame from the first base. Sequenced material: blood. This clonotype was obtained from a woman under 30 in good health. The rearranged segments are TRBV2 and TRBJ2-3; TRBD1 aligns with 9 central bases. The DNA sequence is TGTGCCAGCAGGGATCCCCGGGACAGGGCCACAGATACGCAGTATTTT. Protein translation: CASRDPRDRATDTQYF.